The T cell receptor beta chain under discussion was sequenced for a study of glioma-infiltrating T cells (dated by TCRdb to about 2016). Broadly, across the study: Low-grade gliomas were represented by WHO grade II oligodendrogliomas or astrocytomas, and glioblastomas were represented by WHO grade IV tumors that were sampled at initial rather than recurrent diagnosis. Dexamethasone was administered to glioma patients for six or fewer days before surgery. Blood libraries targeted about 4.5- to 10-fold sequencing coverage of some 1 million peripheral T cells. Sequencing of TCR alpha- and beta-chain repertoires was performed on glioma tissue, on non-neoplastic brain tissue, and on matched peripheral blood mononuclear cells. To gauge divergence between tissue and blood T-cell populations, every tissue-infiltrating repertoire was compared against the peripheral blood repertoire from the same patient. Three low-grade glioma patients, roughly 8 primary glioblastoma patients and three non-glioma patients contributing non-neoplastic brain tissue were included in the paired cohort. General findings and caveats noted by the study authors: Very few CDR3 sequences were shared between tissue and blood, attributed to high CDR3 diversity and limited sampling. VJ-independent divergence between tissue and blood was found to be below expectation in non-neoplastic patients but above expectation in all gliomas, particularly low-grade gliomas. Small numbers underpinned the group comparisons: several glioblastoma patients, three low-grade glioma patients and three non-neoplastic patients. Patients with low tissue-blood divergence were marked by a signature set of shared blood CDR3 motifs, and that set was depleted in highly divergent patients.

As for this clonotype: Its antigen is currently not known. No much larger clone is present one base from it, and per-base qualities are unavailable.

Surgical brain or tumor specimens were cryofrozen in liquid nitrogen immediately after resection, and peripheral blood cells were collected concurrently. The iRepertoire nested amplicon-rescue multiplex PCR (arm-PCR) platform was used to amplify TCR alpha and beta CDR3 regions from RNA. The input for one-step reverse transcription and amplification was roughly 85-400 ng of tissue mRNA or PBMC total RNA. Following bead purification, Illumina adapters were added through a secondary multiplex PCR, and the libraries were then gel-purified between 200 and 400 bp. Internal 6-nucleotide barcodes were carried by the libraries and were used for demultiplexing. Sequencing of the libraries was done on an Illumina MiSeq using 2x220 or 2x250 nucleotide paired-end reads. The authors processed their data as follows. Paired reads were merged using FLASH 1.2.11 and aligned with BWA-MEM to the GRCh37 human genome, and TRA and TRB reads were then extracted. For V and J assignment, an IMGT-derived reference of cassette sequences and CDR3 motifs that included pseudogenes was used. Reads were translated in three frames, and productive CDR3s were defined as those with a C...FGXG motif and no stop codons. A clonotype was defined as a unique combination of a V-J cassette pair and a CDR3 amino acid sequence. Reads were filtered by Hamming distance, with the threshold set by the sequence error rate of each sample in mapped regions. TCRdb took the public reads, trimmed them with fastp at Q25, ran MiXCR for clone calling and kept in-frame beta chains. Duplicate CDR3 protein sequences are folded into a single record with the most common DNA and genes. TCRdb's processing, not the study's, gives the V and J calls here. The sample table lists roughly 350,000 distinct CDR3 sequences, roughly 41% of them with a count of one. The ten largest clones take up 12% of the sample.

The sample taken for sequencing was glioma tissue, nonneoplastic brain tissue, or PBMCs (not recorded which). The source is a human donor with low-grade glioma or glioblastoma, undergoing nonglioma brain surgery, or in good health (not recorded which).

CDR3 reads: CSARRGQETQYF. Read as DNA, the sequence is TGCAGTGCTAGAAGGGGGCAAGAGACCCAGTACTTC. The rearranged chain carries TRBV20-1 and TRBJ2-5; 6 matching bases give a weak D call of TRBD1. The CDR3 starts with the cysteine, ends with the phenylalanine, and has 12 residues. Only CDR3 DNA is held: 36 bases, read in frame from base 1. CDR1 and CDR2 are drawn from the germline V gene (reference sequence): DFQATT, SNEGSKA. Trimming takes 2 bases from V and 2 bases from J, and the germline ends sit 6 bases apart.